These T cell receptor beta chains were read from a single sample in a study of identical twins. TCRdb passed the 5' RACE reads through MiXCR, listing each CDR3 protein once. The sample has about 240,000 distinct CDR3 sequences, roughly a tenth seen once. Source material: memory T cells sorted from blood. These TCRs come from a man in his forties or fifties in good health. Both conserved end residues are part of each CDR3.

v_gene	j_gene	CDR3aa
TRBV24-1	TRBJ2-3	CATSDAGPDTQYF
TRBV27	TRBJ2-1	CASSFSGINEQFF
TRBV6-2/TRBV6-3	TRBJ2-7	CASNTPGTSSYEQYF
TRBV5-1	TRBJ2-7	CASSLGRGHYEQYF
TRBV29-1	TRBJ1-4	CSVGVNGEKLFF
TRBV12-3/TRBV12-4	TRBJ2-3	CASRKADTSTDTQYF
TRBV5-1	TRBJ2-7	CASSLDLFGGDDYYEQYF
TRBV7-9	TRBJ1-4	CASSPTGGREKLFF
TRBV20-1	TRBJ2-2	CSARDPRTGESGELFF
TRBV5-1	TRBJ2-5	CASSKVRETQYF
TRBV18	TRBJ2-2	CASSRDRPNTGELFF
TRBV27	TRBJ2-3	CATLLRGYPGGDTQYF
TRBV27	TRBJ2-7	CASSLKGNSYEQYF
TRBV20-1	TRBJ1-1	CSARVGQLNTEAFF
TRBV7-3	TRBJ2-3	CASSPGSNADTQYF
TRBV19	TRBJ2-5	CASSPSWDRQETQYF
TRBV20-1	TRBJ2-7	CSARRLRLFGAYEQYF
TRBV6-2/TRBV6-3	TRBJ2-5	CASRYRDGETQYF
TRBV24-1	TRBJ1-5	CATSGATGIGSGGNQPQHF
TRBV9	TRBJ2-3	CASSVPGLAGADTQYF
TRBV15	TRBJ2-4	CATSRDSLAKNIQYF
TRBV11-2	TRBJ2-2	CASSPPQGAGTGELFF
TRBV29-1	TRBJ2-1	CSAGGLAGGSGSSYNEQFF
TRBV15	TRBJ1-4	CAPGQGLTNEKLFF
TRBV11-2	TRBJ2-1	CASRGGTYNEQFF
TRBV2	TRBJ2-1	CASSDPRTDYNEQFF
TRBV7-9	TRBJ2-5	CASAGLQETQYF
TRBV28	TRBJ2-7	CASSPTRRDRGYEQYF
TRBV20-1	TRBJ2-1	CSLSANEQFF
TRBV29-1	TRBJ1-2	CSVGQVGANYGYTF
TRBV27	TRBJ2-1	CASSLTEGGPFYNEQFF
TRBV5-1	TRBJ2-7	CASSLVTGPGEQYF
TRBV5-4	TRBJ1-2	CASSRPGQVYGYTF
TRBV20-1	TRBJ2-3	CSARDRGPDTQYF
TRBV4-2	TRBJ2-5	CASSQGTSGAGTQYF
TRBV5-5	TRBJ1-1	CASSLNPRTNTEAFF
TRBV20-1	TRBJ2-2	CSAFSTHYTGELFF
TRBV4-3	TRBJ2-5	CASSQHTGVGQETQYF
TRBV11-1	TRBJ2-1	CASSLEWRLNSYNEQFF
TRBV6-1	TRBJ2-1	CASRPGGEAYNEQFF
TRBV20-1	TRBJ2-5	CSASRAIAGVGETQYF
TRBV10-1	TRBJ2-2	CASSVRPNTGELFF
TRBV11-2	TRBJ2-1	CASSSYRDSVNEQFF
TRBV19	TRBJ2-6	CASSHRRDGANVLTF